The sequence of this TCR beta chain was determined in a study of T cell responses to AZD1222 COVID-19 vaccine. Study overall: Pooled in the analysis were second doses at about 4 or about 12 weeks.

Study-wide results and limits: Of spike-specific TCRs, nearly half reportedly target regions left unmutated in variants. Only after the peak T cell response were repertoires sampled. Clonal diversity was possibly underestimated; the donors were predominantly white British and more often female.

Assay used: immunoSEQ multiplex PCR; TCRdb lists only in-frame clones, some missing. The sample records 120,000 or so clones, roughly 91% being singletons. This clone was counted only a few times. Its matching antigen is unknown. Trimming cost V 3 bases and J 15 bases, with 15 bases left between them. Germline V CDR1 and CDR2: DFQATT, SNEGSKA (reference sequence). The CDR3 length is 11 residues. The origin of this receptor is an adult in good health. The sample in question was peripheral blood, obtained on day 0 of AZD1222 vaccination. This chain links TRBV20-1 with TRBJ2-1, with a tentative D call TRBD1 (6 bases). The CDR3 here is CSARVDRIPFF. Here the CDR3 DNA reads TGCAGTGCTAGGGTGGACAGAATCCCGTTCTTC.